The source of this TCR beta chain is a study of T cells after yellow fever vaccination. Germline trimming cut 4 bases from V and 3 bases from J; bases unmatched to any gene: 1. This CDR3 comprises 13 residues. From germline, CDR1 is SEHNR and CDR2 FQNEAQ (reference sequence). This clonotype was seen more than once but under ten times. A single record per CDR3 protein comes from TCRdb applying MiXCR to the 5' RACE reads. This sample has around 200,000 distinct CDR3 sequences, with about 11% found just once. This chain joins TRBV7-9 and TRBJ2-5, with 8 bases aligning to TRBD1. The receptor was isolated from a man aged 18-30 years who received the YFV17D yellow fever vaccine. Specimen: CD8+ T cells sorted from PBMCs, collected 15 days after the yellow fever booster vaccination. The CDR3 loop reads CASSSTGEETQYF. CDR3 bases: TGTGCCAGCAGCTCGACAGGGGAAGAGACCCAGTACTTC.